What follows are 18 T cell receptor beta chains derived from one specimen sequenced in a study of cytomegalovirus exposure and HLA in healthy donors. This PCR relied on a set of 60 Vbeta primers and 13 Jbeta primers. Sequencing was performed with immunoSEQ multiplex PCR; in TCRdb, only in-frame clones are kept and a portion is missing. The data hold over 35,000 clones, with around 65% observed a single time. Sequencing was done on a sample of PBMCs. The receptors come from a human donor in good health.

The genes are TRBV4-1 and TRBJ1-5; TRBD1 might be the D (5 bases). V was cut by 0 bases and J by 7 bases, with 22 bases left in between. The germline CDR1 and CDR2 sequences are MGHRA and YSYEKL. CDR3 size: 18 residues. The DNA for the CDR3 is TGCGCCAGCAGCCAAGAGGGGCTGACGACGGCACTTGACCAGCCCCAGCATTTT. Residues: CASSQEGLTTALDQPQHF.

The chain joins TRBV25-1 to TRBJ1-3, with D unresolved. The germline V gene has CDR1 MGHDK and CDR2 SYGVNS. This CDR3 comprises 18 residues. V dropped 4 bases and J dropped 0 bases, with 19 bases sitting between them. The DNA of the CDR3 is TGTGCCAGCAGTGCCGGTAGTCGGAGAGACTACTCTGGAAACACCATATATTTT. It yields the protein CASSAGSRRDYSGNTIYF.

V gene TRBV19 combines with J gene TRBJ1-6; D is uncertain. Trimming left V 0 bases short and J 3 bases short, with 6 bases between. This CDR3 spans 15 amino acids. CDR1 and CDR2 (germline): LNHDA, SQIVND (reference sequence). The CDR3 DNA is TGTGCCAGTAGTATAGAAAACAGCTATAATTCACCCCTCCACTTT. It encodes CASSIENSYNSPLHF.

The chain recombines TRBV7-2 with TRBJ1-2, with TRBD1 identical over 8 bases. The V gene's germline CDR1 is SGHTA and CDR2 FQGNSA. V was pared by 5 bases and J by 5 bases, with 7 bases of the junction left unmatched. The CDR3 contains 14 residues. CDR3 nucleotides: TGTGCCAGCAGCGGACAGGGACTTCTATATGGCTACACCTTC. Translated, it gives CASSGQGLLYGYTF.

This clone was seen once. In nucleotides, the CDR3 is TGTGCCAGCAGTCAGGGGCCCTACTATGGCTACACCTTC. This encodes CASSQGPYYGYTF. V and J are TRBV7-2 and TRBJ1-2, with D possibly TRBD1 on 6 matching bases. V lost 6 bases and J 3 bases, leaving 11 bases between the germline ends. Looked up from germline, CDR1 is SGHTA and CDR2 is FQGNSA. CDR3 length equals 13 residues.

This clone was recorded once. The V gene is TRBV6-5, the J gene TRBJ2-1; D is perhaps TRBD2 (5 bases). There are 15 residues in the CDR3. V shed 5 bases and J shed 4 bases, with 15 bases lying between them. The germline V gene has CDR1 MNHEY and CDR2 SVGAGI. CDR3 in amino acids: CASSATGSPYNEQFF. The CDR3 DNA reads as TGTGCCAGCAGTGCCACGGGGTCACCGTACAATGAGCAGTTCTTC.

J is TRBJ2-1 and V is TRBV7-8; 9 nucleotides agree with TRBD2. J lost 4 bases, V lost 3 bases, and 4 bases had no gene match. The CDR3 extends over 15 amino acids. The germline V gene has CDR1 SGHVS and CDR2 FQNEAQ. The CDR3 loop is CASSFASGVYNEQFF. The CDR3 DNA reads TGTGCCAGCAGCTTTGCTAGCGGGGTTTACAATGAGCAGTTCTTC.

This sequence joins TRBV28 and TRBJ2-7, with TRBD1 matching 8 bases. The germline CDR1 and CDR2 sequences are MDHEN and SYDVKM. The CDR3 is made up of 13 amino acids. Germline trimming cut 6 bases from V and 6 bases from J; bases unmatched to any gene: 7. This chain's CDR3 is CASSPGQGLEQYF. The CDR3 DNA reads as TGTGCCAGCAGCCCCGGACAGGGCCTCGAGCAGTACTTC.

This clone has just one count. The J gene is TRBJ1-1, the V gene TRBV5-6, with D hard to call. Trimming pared 4 bases from V and 10 bases from J, leaving 14 bases between. The CDR3 runs to 12 residues. The V gene's germline CDR1 is SGHDT and CDR2 YYEEEE. In DNA, the CDR3 is TGTGCCAGCAGCCCGCGAGCCAAAAGAGCTTTCTTT. Its protein is CASSPRAKRAFF.

The V gene is TRBV6-1, the J gene TRBJ1-2; the match to TRBD1 covers 9 bases. Germline CDR1 MNHNS, CDR2 SASEGT. The J segment lost 8 bases and the V segment lost 7 bases, leaving 11 bases of the junction unmatched. The CDR3 is 14 amino acids. CDR3 DNA sequence: TGTGCCAGCATCCGGTTAAGGACAGGGGACGGCTACACCTTC. It codes for CASIRLRTGDGYTF.

V gene TRBV2 combines with J gene TRBJ2-6; 7 nucleotides agree with TRBD1. The J segment lost 3 bases and the V segment lost 7 bases, leaving 3 bases of the junction unmatched. The CDR3 totals 14 residues. CDR1 is SNHLY and CDR2 is FYNNEI in the germline V gene. In nucleotides, the CDR3 is TGTGCCAGCAACGACAGGGTTGGGGCCAACGTCCTGACTTTC. This encodes CASNDRVGANVLTF.

This rearrangement joins TRBV5-1 to TRBJ2-5, with D possibly TRBD2 on 6 matching bases. V lost 4 bases and J 6 bases, leaving 16 bases between the germline ends. The CDR3 spans 14 residues. Germline CDR1 SGHRS, CDR2 YFSETQ. This CDR3 is CASSPVMGGKTQYF. The CDR3 nucleotides read TGCGCCAGCAGCCCAGTAATGGGGGGAAAGACCCAGTACTTC.

This clone was recorded a few times. The V call is TRBV7-8, the J call TRBJ2-7; the match to TRBD1 covers 8 bases. Germline V gene data show CDR1 as SGHVS and CDR2 as FQNEAQ. This CDR3 contains 15 residues. V shed 5 bases, J shed 0 bases, and the junction held 6 bases outside the gene matches. This CDR3 reads CASSTGQGSSYEQYF. The DNA for the CDR3 is TGTGCCAGCAGCACCGGACAGGGAAGCTCCTACGAGCAGTACTTC.

This clone was observed a few times. The V call is TRBV10-3, the J call TRBJ2-5; TRBD1 agrees at 7 bases. The CDR3 is 14 amino acids. Per germline, CDR1 ENHRY and CDR2 SYGVKD. The junction had 7 bases not matched to a gene; V was cut back by 4 bases and J by 5 bases. DNA for the CDR3: TGTGCCATCAGTGGTGACAGGGAGTATGAGACCCAGTACTTC. Translated: CAISGDREYETQYF.

The chain carries TRBV19 and TRBJ1-5; 10 nucleotides line up with TRBD1. Germline-derived CDR1 and CDR2 are LNHDA and SQIVND (reference sequence). The CDR3 is made up of 16 amino acids. V dropped 9 bases and J dropped 2; count of bases not matched to a gene: 10. The CDR3 bases are TGTGCCAGCCGGGACAGGGGTCGTGGGGGCAATCAGCCCCAGCATTTT. Translation: CASRDRGRGGNQPQHF.

The V call is TRBV30, the J call TRBJ1-3; D is unclear. Trimming took off 2 bases at V and 2 bases at J, with 13 bases between the two ends. The CDR3 has 15 amino acids. Germline CDR1 reads GTSNPN; CDR2 reads SVGIG (reference sequence). The chain's CDR3 is CAWSRSSGTGNTIYF. In DNA form, the CDR3 reads TGTGCCTGGAGTCGTTCATCAGGCACTGGAAACACCATATATTTT.

The chain employs TRBV4-1 and TRBJ1-6; D may be TRBD1 (6 bases). Germline CDR1 MGHRA, CDR2 YSYEKL. CDR3 length: 14 residues. V lost 0 bases, J lost 10 bases, and 10 bases lay in between. CDR3 amino acids: CASSQDTGWSPLHF. In DNA, the CDR3 is TGCGCCAGCAGCCAAGACACAGGGTGGTCACCCCTCCACTTT.

This clone was observed a few times. The gene calls are TRBV19 and TRBJ2-5; 8 bases line up with TRBD1. Germline CDR1 reads LNHDA; CDR2 reads SQIVND (reference sequence). Trimming took 9 bases from V and 2 from J; bases not matched to a gene: 5. The CDR3 loop spans 13 amino acids. CDR3 region: CASKGQAQETQYF. In DNA, the CDR3 is TGTGCCAGCAAGGGACAGGCACAAGAGACCCAGTACTTC. Together with reference TRBV19 and TRBJ2-5, the CDR3 gives the full variable domain: DGGITQSPKYLFRKEGQNVTLSCEQNLNHDAMYWYRQDPGQGLRLIYYSQIVNDFQKGDIAEGYSVSREKKESFPLTVTSAQKNPTAFYLCASKGQAQETQYFGPGTRLLVL.